This TCR beta chain was sequenced in a study of cytomegalovirus exposure and HLA in healthy donors. The primer mix had 60 Vbeta and 13 Jbeta primers. Sequencing used immunoSEQ multiplex PCR; TCRdb keeps in-frame clones, though not all of them. The table lists approximately 100,000 clones, approximately 66% of them singletons, with around 9.9% in the top ten. This CDR3 region has 11 residues. Germline V lookup: CDR1 GTSNPN, CDR2 SVGIG (reference sequence). The germline V and J ends were trimmed by 0 bases and 10 bases, with 9 bases remaining between them. Study observations and caveats: Among TCR beta chains of equal frequency, HLA-associated ones were more clonally expanded in a later analysis.

Notes on this clone: Its antigen is unknown.

The chain combines TRBV30 with TRBJ1-1; D ambiguous. Sequencing input: PBMCs. This receptor was identified in a man aged 35-49 years in good health and CMV-seropositive. The CDR3: CAWSVMEVAFF. DNA of the CDR3: TGTGCCTGGAGTGTAATGGAGGTAGCTTTCTTT.